Listed below are T cell receptor beta chains from one sample, sequenced in a study of OX40 agonist ivuxolimab in advanced cancers. The repertoire was sequenced with immunoSEQ multiplex PCR; TCRdb's copy has only in-frame clones and lacks some. The repertoire holds tens of thousands of clones, just under 95% seen once, with around 0.65% in the top ten. The sequencing used CD4+ or CD8+ T cells sorted from blood, collected in a trial of the OX40 agonist ivuxolimab. Every receptor here comes from an adult with an advanced solid tumor such as melanoma, head and neck, liver or kidney cancer. CDR3s include the opening cysteine and the closing phenylalanine or tryptophan. Each record gives: J gene, clone size, D gene, V gene, CDR3 DNA, CDR3 protein. The D gene is left open where the match is weak. Expanded clones get a size class; other rows say once, few or many, or leave the size out.

>TRBJ2-3|-|-|TRBV2
TGTGCCAGCAGACCCCAGGGGGGGACAGATACGCAGTATTTT
CASRPQGGTDTQYF
>TRBJ1-2|-|-|TRBV6-1
TGTGCCAGCAGTGAAATAGGGGCATATGGCTACACCTTC
CASSEIGAYGYTF
>TRBJ1-2|-|TRBD1|TRBV7-3
TGTGCCAGCAGCTTGTTCGACAGGGTCGGTGGCTACACCTTC
CASSLFDRVGGYTF
>TRBJ2-3|-|-|TRBV18
TGTGCCAGCTCACCAGCAGGAGGGTTAGATACGCAGTATTTT
CASSPAGGLDTQYF
>TRBJ2-3|-|-|TRBV7-3
TGTGCCAGCAGCTTAACGGCAACCCCTTTGGGCGCAGATACGCAGTATTTT
CASSLTATPLGADTQYF
>TRBJ2-2|-|-|TRBV27
TGTGCCAGCAGTATCGGACGGCGCGGGGAGCTGTTTTTT
CASSIGRRGELFF
>TRBJ2-7|-|TRBD1|TRBV7-6
TGTGCCAGCAGCTTAGGAAATACAGGGGCCTACGAGCAGTACTTC
CASSLGNTGAYEQYF
>TRBJ2-5|-|-|TRBV7-6
TGTGCCAGCAGCTTAGTCGTGGGGGGCCAAGAGACCCAGTACTTC
CASSLVVGGQETQYF
>TRBJ1-1|once|-|TRBV6-1
TGTGCCAGCAGTGACCCAGGGTTCCAACTGAACACTGAAGCTTTCTTT
CASSDPGFQLNTEAFF
>TRBJ2-5|-|-|TRBV11-2
TGTGCCAGCAGCTTAGGTCGACTTCAAGAGACCCAGTACTTC
CASSLGRLQETQYF
>TRBJ1-1|few|-|TRBV10-3
TGTGCCATCAGTGTCACTATCACGAACACTGAAGCTTTCTTT
CAISVTITNTEAFF
>TRBJ2-3|-|TRBD2|TRBV28
TGTGCCAGCAGGAAATACGACTCGGGACTAGCGGGAGTGCCAGATACGCAGTATTTT
CASRKYDSGLAGVPDTQYF
>TRBJ1-4|-|-|TRBV30
TGTGCCTGGACAGGGTCTAATGAAAAACTGTTTTTT
CAWTGSNEKLFF
>TRBJ2-5|once|TRBD1|TRBV7-3
TGTGCCAGCAGCTTGGGTCGGGCAGGGGGCCTGGAGACCCAGTACTTC
CASSLGRAGGLETQYF
>TRBJ2-5|-|TRBD1|TRBV6-5
TGTGCCAGCAGTTACTCGTCGACAGGGTTGGTAGAGACCCAGTACTTC
CASSYSSTGLVETQYF
>TRBJ2-2|-|TRBD2|TRBV7-9
TGTGCCAGCAGCCCACACCGAAGCGGGAAAACCGGGGAGCTGTTTTTT
CASSPHRSGKTGELFF
>TRBJ2-2|-|-|TRBV6-1
TGTGCCAGCAGGGGGTTGACTGCCACCGGGGAGCTGTTTTTT
CASRGLTATGELFF
>TRBJ2-1|-|-|TRBV7-9
TGTGCCAGCGGAAGTAGTGAGCAGTTCTTC
CASGSSEQFF
>TRBJ1-3|-|TRBD1|TRBV2
TGTGCCATAGGAGGGGAGGGGGCAACTGGAAACACCATATATTTT
CAIGGEGATGNTIYF
>TRBJ1-6|-|-|TRBV6-1
TGTGCCAGCAGTGGCCCGGAGCCCGGTTGGGGGTCAATTGGGTCACCCCTCCACTTT
CASSGPEPGWGSIGSPLHF
>TRBJ1-2|-|TRBD1|TRBV7-6
TGTGCCAGCAGATCGGACAGGGTGCATGGCTACACCTTC
CASRSDRVHGYTF
>TRBJ2-5|-|-|TRBV5-1
TGCGCCAGCAGCTTGGCGGTGACCCAAGAGACCCAGTACTTC
CASSLAVTQETQYF
>TRBJ2-1|-|-|TRBV5-1
TGCGCCAGCAGCGAAAACTTGTACAATGAGCAGTTCTTC
CASSENLYNEQFF
>TRBJ1-6|-|-|TRBV11-2
TGTGCCAGCAGCTTAGATAGCCCACCCCTCCACTTT
CASSLDSPPLHF
>TRBJ1-5|few|-|TRBV6-6
TGTGCCAGCAGTTACGCTGGGTCTCAGCATTTT
CASSYAGSQHF
>TRBJ1-5|-|TRBD1|TRBV7-8
TGTGCCAGCAGCATAACCGGGACAGGTAGTAATCAGCCCCAGCATTTT
CASSITGTGSNQPQHF
>TRBJ1-1|-|-|TRBV7-9
TGTGCCAGCAGCTTAGTAGTCCGAGGGCGCTATGGTGGCACTGAAGCTTTCTTT
CASSLVVRGRYGGTEAFF
>TRBJ2-3|-|TRBD2|TRBV28
TGTGCCAGCAGAGGAGCGGGGGGGCCGGGCACAGATACGCAGTATTTT
CASRGAGGPGTDTQYF
>TRBJ1-2|-|-|TRBV6-1
TGTGCCAGCAGTGAACGACGAAACTATGGCTACACCTTC
CASSERRNYGYTF
>TRBJ2-5|-|-|TRBV5-1
TGCGCCAGCAGCTCATGGACAGAAGAGACCCAGTACTTC
CASSSWTEETQYF
>TRBJ2-3|-|-|TRBV29-1
TGCAGCGTTGAGGTCAGAATCGGAACAGATACGCAGTATTTT
CSVEVRIGTDTQYF
>TRBJ2-3|-|TRBD2|TRBV6-1
TGTGCCAGCAGTGGAAGACTAGCGGGGGGGAGCACAGATACGCAGTATTTT
CASSGRLAGGSTDTQYF
>TRBJ2-7|-|-|TRBV5-4
TGTGCCAGCAGGCATCCAGGGACCTACGAGCAGTACTTC
CASRHPGTYEQYF
>TRBJ1-2|-|-|TRBV30
TGTGCCTGGAGAGCTCCTATCGACTATGGCTACACCTTC
CAWRAPIDYGYTF
>TRBJ2-2|-|-|TRBV2
TGTGCCAGCAGCTTTAACTCGGAGGAGCTGTTTTTT
CASSFNSEELFF
>TRBJ1-1|-|-|TRBV11-3
TGTGCCAGCAGCTTAGATGTCAGGGTGTGGTTGCTCCATTTT
CASSLDVRVWLLHF
>TRBJ2-5|once|-|TRBV20-1
TGCAGTGCTAGTCTCCAAGAGACCCAGTACTTC
CSASLQETQYF
>TRBJ2-7|-|-|TRBV11-2
TGTGCCAGCAGCTTAGAGGGGACACGCTCCTACGAGCAGTACTTC
CASSLEGTRSYEQYF
>TRBJ1-3|-|-|TRBV19
TGTGCCAGTAGTATTGGGGGTATGCACACTGGAAACACCATATATTTT
CASSIGGMHTGNTIYF
>TRBJ2-5|-|TRBD1|TRBV9
TGTGCCAGCAGCGAACAGGGGGGAAAGACCCAGTACTTC
CASSEQGGKTQYF
>TRBJ2-2|-|-|TRBV6-1
TGTGCCAGCATCAGACAGTCCGCCACCGGGGAGCTGTTTTTT
CASIRQSATGELFF
>TRBJ1-1|-|-|TRBV10-3
TGTGCCATCAGAGGACAGCAGAACACTGAAGCTTTCTTT
CAIRGQQNTEAFF
>TRBJ2-2|-|TRBD1|TRBV7-9
TGTGCCAGCAGCCGGAGCACGGGGACAGGGAACACCGGGGAGCTGTTTTTT
CASSRSTGTGNTGELFF
>TRBJ1-6|-|TRBD1|TRBV7-2
TGTGCCAGCAGCCCTACAGGGGGCGCGACACCCCTCCACTTT
CASSPTGGATPLHF
>TRBJ2-3|-|-|TRBV7-3
TGTGCCAGCAGCTTAAGCAGCTTCGGAGATACGCAGTATTTT
CASSLSSFGDTQYF
>TRBJ2-3|-|-|TRBV30
TGTGCCTGGAGTGTAGGCGGATTAGGGCCGAGCACAGATACGCAGTATTTT
CAWSVGGLGPSTDTQYF
>TRBJ1-1|once|TRBD1|TRBV6-5
TGTGCCAGCAGCAAGACAGGGGCGGGAGCTTTCTTT
CASSKTGAGAFF
>TRBJ1-2|-|-|TRBV19
TGTGCCAGTAGTGTCAGGGTAGAGGATGGCTACACCTTC
CASSVRVEDGYTF
>TRBJ2-6|-|-|TRBV11-2
TGTGCCAGCAGCTTAGGGGGCCGTCATGGATCTGGGGCCAACGTCCTGACTTTC
CASSLGGRHGSGANVLTF